In this sample, the clone carrying this T cell receptor (beta chain) turned up a few times. As yet, its antigen is unknown. The data are from a study of early T cells in non-severe SARS-CoV-2 infection. Study information: From unsorted whole blood, bulk RNA was sequenced, and the chains remained unpaired. Notes on the study in general: Reliance on VDJdb matching favored anti-spike CD8 responses; private and CD4 specificities were missed.

Attachment of unique molecular identifiers to individual cDNA molecules was performed. TCRdb recomputed calls from the 5' RACE reads with MiXCR, one row per CDR3 protein. The sample carries approximately 67,000 distinct CDR3 sequences, around 10% recorded once. CDR1 is SNHLY, CDR2 FYNNEI, per germline. With 6 bases removed from V and 3 bases from J, the gap between germline ends came to 5 bases. The CDR3 consists of 11 residues. The chain carries TRBV2 and TRBJ1-2; no clear D. The specimen was whole blood. The source is an adult who was a healthcare worker with PCR-confirmed SARS-CoV-2 infection or an uninfected control (not recorded which). DNA for the CDR3: TGTGCCAGCAGGAGGGACTATGGCTACACCTTC. It yields the protein CASRRDYGYTF.